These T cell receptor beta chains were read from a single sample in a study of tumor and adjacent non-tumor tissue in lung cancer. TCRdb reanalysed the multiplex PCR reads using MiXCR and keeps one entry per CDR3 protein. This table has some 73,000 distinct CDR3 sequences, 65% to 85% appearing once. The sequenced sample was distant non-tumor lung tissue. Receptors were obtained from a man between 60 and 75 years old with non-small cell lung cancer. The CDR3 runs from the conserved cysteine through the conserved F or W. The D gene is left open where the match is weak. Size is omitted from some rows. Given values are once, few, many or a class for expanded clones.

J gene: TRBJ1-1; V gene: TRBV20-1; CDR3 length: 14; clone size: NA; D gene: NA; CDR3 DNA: TGCAGTGTTACCCTAGGGGTGTTGATCACTGAAGCTTTCTTT; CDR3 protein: CSVTLGVLITEAFF
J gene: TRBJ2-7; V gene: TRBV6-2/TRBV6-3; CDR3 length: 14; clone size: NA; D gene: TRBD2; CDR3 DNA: TGTGCCAGCAGTTTCACACTAGCGTCATACGAGCAGTACTTC; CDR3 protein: CASSFTLASYEQYF
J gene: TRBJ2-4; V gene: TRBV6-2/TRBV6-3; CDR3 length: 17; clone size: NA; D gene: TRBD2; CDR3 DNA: TGTGCCAGCAGTTACGGGATAGCGGGAGCTGGCAAAAACATTCAGTACTTC; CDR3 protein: CASSYGIAGAGKNIQYF
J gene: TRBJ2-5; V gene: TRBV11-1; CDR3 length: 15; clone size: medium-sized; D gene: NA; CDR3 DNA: TGTGCCAGCAGCTTAAACGGACAGAACCAAGAGACCCAGTACTTC; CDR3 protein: CASSLNGQNQETQYF
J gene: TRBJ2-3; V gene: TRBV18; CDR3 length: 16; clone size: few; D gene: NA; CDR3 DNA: TGTGCCAGTTCAAGTTCCCTCGGGTTCGGGAAAGATACGCAGTATTTT; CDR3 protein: CASSSSLGFGKDTQYF
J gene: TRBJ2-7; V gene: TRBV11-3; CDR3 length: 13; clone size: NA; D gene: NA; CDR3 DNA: TGTGCCAGCAGCTCAGGGATGCGGAGCGAGCTGTACTTC; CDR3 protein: CASSSGMRSELYF
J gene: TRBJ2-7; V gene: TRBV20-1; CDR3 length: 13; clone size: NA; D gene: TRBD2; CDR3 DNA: TGCAGTGTTGGTGGGCGGGAGAGCCGCGAGCAGTACTTC; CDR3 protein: CSVGGRESREQYF
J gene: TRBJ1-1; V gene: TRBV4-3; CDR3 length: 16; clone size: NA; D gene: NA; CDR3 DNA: TGCACCAGTAGCCAAGATCATAGTCAGTCCAACACTGAAGCTTTTTTT; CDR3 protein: CTSSQDHSQSNTEAFF
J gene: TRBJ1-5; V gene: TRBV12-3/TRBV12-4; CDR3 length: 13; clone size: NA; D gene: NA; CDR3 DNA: TGTGCCTGCCAGTCTCGACACACTGAGCCCCAGCATTTT; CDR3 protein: CACQSRHTEPQHF
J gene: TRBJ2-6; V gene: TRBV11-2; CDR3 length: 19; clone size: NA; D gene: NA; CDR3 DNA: TGTGCCAGCAGCTTACTTCCAAAGGATAGGTCCTCTGGGGCCAATGTCCTGACTTTC; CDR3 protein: CASSLLPKDRSSGANVLTF
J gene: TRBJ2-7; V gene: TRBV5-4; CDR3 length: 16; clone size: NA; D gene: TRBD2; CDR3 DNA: TGTGCCAGCAGCTCGGGAGGGACTAGCGCAACGTACGAGCGGTACTTC; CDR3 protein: CASSSGGTSATYERYF
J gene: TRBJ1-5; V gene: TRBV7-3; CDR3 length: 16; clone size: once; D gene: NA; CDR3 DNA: TGTGCCAGCAGCTTAATGCGGGACGGCTATAATCAGCCCCAGCATTTT; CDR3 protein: CASSLMRDGYNQPQHF
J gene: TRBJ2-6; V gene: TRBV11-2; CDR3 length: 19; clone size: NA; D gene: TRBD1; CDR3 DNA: TGTGTCGGCAGCTTAGTTCCAAAGGACAGGCCCTCTGGGGCCAACGTCATGAGTTTC; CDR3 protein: CVGSLVPKDRPSGANVMSF
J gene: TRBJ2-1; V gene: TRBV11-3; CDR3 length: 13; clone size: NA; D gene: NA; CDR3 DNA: TGTGGCAGCAGCTTAGGTCTTCTTAGAGAGCAGTTCTTT; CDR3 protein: CGSSLGLLREQFF
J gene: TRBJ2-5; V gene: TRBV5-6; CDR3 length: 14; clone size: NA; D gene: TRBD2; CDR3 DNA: TGTGCCAGCGGCTTGGCAGCGGGGAAAAAGACGCAGTACTTC; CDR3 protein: CASGLAAGKKTQYF
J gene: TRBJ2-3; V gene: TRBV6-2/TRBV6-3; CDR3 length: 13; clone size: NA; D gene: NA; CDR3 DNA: TGTGCCAGCAGCCCTTCGGCGACTCAGGCCCAGTATTTT; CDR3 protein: CASSPSATQAQYF
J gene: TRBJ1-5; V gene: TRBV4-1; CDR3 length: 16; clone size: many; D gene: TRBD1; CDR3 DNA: TGCGCCAGCAGCCAAATACAGGGGGACCCTAATCAGCCCCAGCATTTT; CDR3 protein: CASSQIQGDPNQPQHF
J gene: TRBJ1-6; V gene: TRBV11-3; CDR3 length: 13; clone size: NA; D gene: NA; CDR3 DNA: TGTGCCAGCAGCTTTGAGGGGAATTCAACGCTCCACTTT; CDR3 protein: CASSFEGNSTLHF
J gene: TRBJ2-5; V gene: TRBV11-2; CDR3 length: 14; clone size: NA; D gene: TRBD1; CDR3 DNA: TGTGCTGACAGCTCTGGACAGGTCCAAGAGACCCAGTACTTC; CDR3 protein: CADSSGQVQETQYF
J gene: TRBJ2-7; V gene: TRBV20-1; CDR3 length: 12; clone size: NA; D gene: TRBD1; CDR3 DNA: TGCAGTGTTAGAGAGAACAGGGGCGAGCAGTATTTC; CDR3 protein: CSVRENRGEQYF
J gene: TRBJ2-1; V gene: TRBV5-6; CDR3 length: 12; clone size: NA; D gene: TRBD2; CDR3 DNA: TGTGCCAGCAGCTTGCTCAGCGGGAAGCAGTTCTTC; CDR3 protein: CASSLLSGKQFF
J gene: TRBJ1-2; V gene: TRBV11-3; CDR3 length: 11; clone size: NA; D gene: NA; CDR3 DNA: TGTGCCGGCAGCTTGGTGTGGGGGTACACCTTC; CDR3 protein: CAGSLVWGYTF
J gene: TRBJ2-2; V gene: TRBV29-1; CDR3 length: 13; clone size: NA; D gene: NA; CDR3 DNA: TGTATCGTTGTAGCCAGGAACACCGGGGAGCTGTTTTTT; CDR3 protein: CIVVARNTGELFF
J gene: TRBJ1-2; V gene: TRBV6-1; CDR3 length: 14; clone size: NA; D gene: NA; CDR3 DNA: TGTGCCAGCAATGCGTCCGGGGGCGACTATGGCTACACCTTC; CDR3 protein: CASNASGGDYGYTF
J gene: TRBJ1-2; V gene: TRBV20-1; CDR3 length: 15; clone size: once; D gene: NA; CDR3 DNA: TGCTGTGCTAGAGAGTGGGCAGGGGACGCGTATGGCTACACCTTC; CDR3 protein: CCAREWAGDAYGYTF
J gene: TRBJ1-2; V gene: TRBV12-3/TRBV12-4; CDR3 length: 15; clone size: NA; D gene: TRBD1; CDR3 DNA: TGTGTCAGCAGCCTGCAGGGGGTTGGTAACTATGGCTACACCTTC; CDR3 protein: CVSSLQGVGNYGYTF
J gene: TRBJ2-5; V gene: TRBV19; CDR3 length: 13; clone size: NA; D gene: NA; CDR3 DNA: TGTGCCAGTAGTATGGCCCACCCAGAGACCCAGTACTTC; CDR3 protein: CASSMAHPETQYF
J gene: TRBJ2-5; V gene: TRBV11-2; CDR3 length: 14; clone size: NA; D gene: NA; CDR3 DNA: TGTGCCAGCAGCTCAGGACATGTTCTGGATACCCAGTACTTC; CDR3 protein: CASSSGHVLDTQYF
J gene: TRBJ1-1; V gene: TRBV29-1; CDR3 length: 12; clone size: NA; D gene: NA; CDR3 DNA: TGCAGCGTTGAAGGTAGGGTGACAGAACCTTTCTTT; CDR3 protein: CSVEGRVTEPFF